These T cell receptor beta chains were read from a single sample in a study of T cells in Graves' hyperthyroidism and ophthalmopathy. TCRdb called the multiplex PCR reads again in MiXCR, with one record for every CDR3 protein. This table holds roughly 630,000 distinct CDR3 sequences, about 15% found once. Input material: blood. The receptor source for this set is a woman in her thirties with Graves' hyperthyroidism. The CDR3 runs from the conserved cysteine through the conserved F or W. The D gene is left open where the match is weak.

CASSQAGSQPQHF	TRBV4-1	.
CASSHLGRGDYGYTF	TRBV4-1	.
CASSLNAGAEQYF	TRBV7-3	TRBD2
CASSLGDSGSADTQYF	TRBV11-3	TRBD2
CASSWQPKGGYTF	TRBV2	.
CASRQGGAGVGGELFF	TRBV7-2	.
CASSPHSTDTQYF	TRBV3-1	.
CSARVVAGAGISGANVLTF	TRBV20-1	TRBD2
CASSQTSRSAGELFF	TRBV2	TRBD2
CASSQGQGASYEQYF	TRBV14	TRBD1
CASSLVQLSYTGELFF	TRBV7-2	.
CASSQVPGRLAGRNEQFF	TRBV4-2	TRBD2
CSVLLSGSPDTQYF	TRBV29-1	TRBD2
CSVELAGVYNEQFF	TRBV29-1	TRBD2
CASSVGTYNTGELFF	TRBV9	.
CASSLEVGANTEAFF	TRBV3-1	.
CASSPAGTSIYNEQFF	TRBV12-3/TRBV12-4	.
CASSQERLAGEETQYF	TRBV3-1	TRBD2
CASSLTRPTDTQYF	TRBV11-2	.
CASSSGTSGSYEQYF	TRBV11-2	TRBD2
CASSPGLAVSTDTQYF	TRBV18	TRBD2
CASSRQLLTEAFF	TRBV6-1	.
CASSQDLSRTEAFF	TRBV3-1	.
CATGFRWGEATNEKLFF	TRBV25-1	.
CASSGGAYTDTQYF	TRBV2	.
CASSSRQGGVMNTEAFF	TRBV7-2	TRBD1
CASSSWGGGDTEAFF	TRBV7-2	.
CASSQVVNEQYF	TRBV3-1	.
CASSLGGRASGSLNEQFF	TRBV5-4	TRBD2
CASSLGLASLANTGELFF	TRBV6-1	TRBD2
CASSPTGPGELFF	TRBV18	.
CASSLGGQGYNEQFF	TRBV5-5	TRBD1
CASRLTSGGYEQYF	TRBV7-2	TRBD2
CASTTLAGTSYNEQFF	TRBV19	TRBD2
CASSISSGNYEQYF	TRBV7-8	TRBD2
CSARTPLDTQYF	TRBV20-1	.
CASSESRTSRHYEQYF	TRBV10-1	TRBD2
CASRGLASVVQFF	TRBV2	TRBD2
CASSLFSRLAWTYSSGANVLTF	TRBV27	.
CASSPDRNVETQYF	TRBV27	TRBD1
CASSWNREANTEAFF	TRBV6-1	.
CASSEARGGLGELFF	TRBV6-1	TRBD2
CASSQQASTDTQYF	TRBV3-1	.
CSARLPRSYNEQFF	TRBV20-1	.
CASSQDRLAAIYNEQFF	TRBV3-1	TRBD2
CASRGRDYRLSSYNEQFF	TRBV6-1	TRBD2
CASSPGPYTEAFF	TRBV13	.
CASSLNLVGTDTQYF	TRBV28	.
CSANKGQGGFSGANVLTF	TRBV20-1	TRBD1
CSARTIQETQYF	TRBV20-1	.
CASSPVFGEAQYF	TRBV18	.
CASSQTREGEQFF	TRBV3-1	TRBD2
CSARSGTGGFSTEAFF	TRBV20-1	TRBD1